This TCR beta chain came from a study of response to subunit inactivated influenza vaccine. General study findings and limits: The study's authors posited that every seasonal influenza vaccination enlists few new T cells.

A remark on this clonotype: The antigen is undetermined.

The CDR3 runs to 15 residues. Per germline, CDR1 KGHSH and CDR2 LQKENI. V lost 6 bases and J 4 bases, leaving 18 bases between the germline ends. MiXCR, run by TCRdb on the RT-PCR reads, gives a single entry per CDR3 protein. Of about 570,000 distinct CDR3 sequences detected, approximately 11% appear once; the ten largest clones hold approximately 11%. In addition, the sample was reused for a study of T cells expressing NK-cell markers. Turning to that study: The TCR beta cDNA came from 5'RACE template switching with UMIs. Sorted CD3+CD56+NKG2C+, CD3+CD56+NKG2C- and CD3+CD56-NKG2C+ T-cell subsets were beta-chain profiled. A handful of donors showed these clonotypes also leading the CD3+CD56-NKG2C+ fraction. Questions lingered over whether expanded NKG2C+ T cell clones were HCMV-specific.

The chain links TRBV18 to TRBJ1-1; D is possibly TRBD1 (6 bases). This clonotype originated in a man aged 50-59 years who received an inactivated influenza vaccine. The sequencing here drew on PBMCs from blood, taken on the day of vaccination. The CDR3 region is CASSPRTEVGTEAFF. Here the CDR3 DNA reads TGTGCCAGCTCCCCCCGGACAGAGGTCGGCACTGAAGCTTTCTTT.